The 14 T cell receptor beta chains reported below all come from one sample, sequenced in a study of vaccination and CD4 T cells after COVID-19. The assay that was used to sequence DNA from cultured CD4+ T cells was the Oncomine TCR Beta short-read assay. TCRdb itself ran the PCR reads through MiXCR, one entry per CDR3 protein. The sample gives several thousand distinct CDR3 sequences, 51% of which show up once; around two fifths is in the top ten. Treatment indicated: approximately 9-day PBMC culture with coronavirus spike peptide pools or control peptides (ViraFEST assay). The unexposed donor's CD4+ T cells were collected before the COVID-19 pandemic (2011-2018). These receptors have no known antigen. What was sequenced was CD4+ T cells from blood, cultured in vitro. The origin of the receptors is a human donor in good health.

The chain couples TRBV18 to TRBJ2-7, with D maybe TRBD2 (5 bases). The germline V gene encodes CDR1 KGHSH and CDR2 LQKENI. The CDR3 extends over 13 amino acids. Trimming took off 1 base at V and 2 bases at J, with 6 bases between the two ends. DNA for the CDR3: TGTGCCAGCTCACCACGGGAGACCTACGAGCAGTACTTC. This encodes CASSPRETYEQYF.

This clonotype came up a few times. This rearrangement joins TRBV19 to TRBJ1-5; 7 nucleotides match TRBD1. Germline assignment: CDR1 LNHDA and CDR2 SQIVND (reference sequence). This CDR3 spans 15 amino acids. Trimming removed 9 bases from V and 3 bases from J; junction bases left unmatched: 11. CDR3 DNA sequence: TGTGCCAGCACCCAGAACAGGGGCCCCAATCAGCCCCAGCATTTT. Protein product: CASTQNRGPNQPQHF. Drawing the rest from reference TRBV19 and TRBJ1-5, the complete variable domain is DGGITQSPKYLFRKEGQNVTLSCEQNLNHDAMYWYRQDPGQGLRLIYYSQIVNDFQKGDIAEGYSVSREKKESFPLTVTSAQKNPTAFYLCASTQNRGPNQPQHFGDGTRLSIL.

This sequence joins TRBV27 and TRBJ1-6, with TRBD1 as a possible D gene (6 bases). Germline lookup yields CDR1 MNHEY and CDR2 SMNVEV (reference sequence). The CDR3 runs 15 residues. V lost 8 bases and J lost 9, with 20 bases in between. CDR3 in amino acids: CASRSGGALSSPLHF. Here the CDR3 DNA reads TGTGCCAGCCGGTCCGGGGGCGCTTTGAGTTCACCCCTCCACTTT.

By sample share, this clonotype is medium-sized. V is TRBV28 and J is TRBJ1-2; D unresolved. V lost 2 bases to trimming and J lost 4 bases, with 11 bases between them. CDR3 length: 14 residues. Germline V lookup: CDR1 MDHEN, CDR2 SYDVKM. The CDR3 DNA follows: TGTGCCAGCAGTTTAGAGGGCCCTGGCTATGGCTACACCTTC. Its translation: CASSLEGPGYGYTF.

This clonotype was detected a few times. The chain is built from TRBV6-1 and TRBJ1-1; 7 bases line up with TRBD1. Trimming cost V 7 bases and J 4 bases; bases outside gene matches: 12. This CDR3 is built from 15 residues. Germline CDR1 reads MNHNS; CDR2 reads SASEGT. CDR3 protein: CASIKTGVQATEAFF. The DNA of the CDR3 is TGTGCCAGCATCAAAACAGGGGTCCAGGCCACTGAAGCTTTCTTT.

This clonotype was seen once. DNA of the CDR3: TGTGCCAGCAGCCGCGGACGAGAGACCCAGTACTTC. This translates into CASSRGRETQYF. The chain has TRBV28 and TRBJ2-5; D gene ambiguous. This CDR3 is 12 amino acids long. Trimming stripped 6 bases from V and 4 bases from J, with 9 bases between. The germline CDR1 and CDR2 sequences are MDHEN and SYDVKM. The full variable domain, its missing parts supplied by reference TRBV28 and TRBJ2-5, is DVKVTQSSRYLVKRTGEKVFLECVQDMDHENMFWYRQDPGLGLRLIYFSYDVKMKEKGDIPEGYSVSREKKERFSLILESASTNQTSMYLCASSRGRETQYFGPGTRLLVL.

The rearrangement uses TRBV25-1 and TRBJ1-5, with D possibly matching TRBD1 (6 bases). This CDR3 is built from 14 residues. Germline loops: CDR1 MGHDK, CDR2 SYGVNS. Trimming removed 1 base at V and 5 bases at J, with 9 bases between. CDR3 sequence reads: CASSEWGGDQPQHF. The CDR3 DNA reads as TGTGCCAGCAGTGAATGGGGGGGCGATCAGCCCCAGCATTTT.

This clonotype is termed medium-sized. The rearrangement uses TRBV21-1 and TRBJ2-7; TRBD1, the table's D call, was not compared with the DNA. TRBV21-1 is designated a pseudogene. The length of the CDR3 is 16 residues. CDR3 loop: CASSPLGRELCGEQYF. The DNA of the CDR3 is TGTGCCAGCAGCCCCCTGGGCCGGGAGTTATGTGGCGAGCAGTACTTC.

This clonotype was counted between two and nine times. The V call is TRBV7-2, the J call TRBJ1-6; D ambiguous. Germline V CDR1 and CDR2: SGHTA, FQGNSA. The CDR3 runs 12 residues. V lost 1 base and J 5 bases, leaving 0 bases between the germline ends. The DNA for the CDR3 is TGTGCCAGCAGCTTAGATAATTCACCCCTCCACTTT. Translating gives CASSLDNSPLHF.

The chain employs TRBV5-1 and TRBJ2-7; TRBD2 aligns across 11 bases. CDR1 and CDR2 from the germline V gene are SGHRS and YFSETQ. There are 18 residues in the CDR3. Trimming removed 4 bases from V and 4 bases from J; junction bases left unmatched: 16. CDR3 residues: CASSAPERGLAGKYEQYF. The DNA for the CDR3 is TGCGCCAGCAGCGCACCCGAACGCGGACTAGCGGGCAAATACGAGCAGTACTTC.

This clonotype is termed large. The rearrangement uses TRBV28 and TRBJ2-3; a weak D match, TRBD2 (5 bases). Deletions cut 1 base from V and 0 bases from J, with 14 bases between. Germline CDR1 is MDHEN and CDR2 is SYDVKM. The CDR3 loop spans 17 amino acids. DNA for the CDR3: TGTGCCAGCAGTTTATTTCCGGCGGGCGGTAGCACAGATACGCAGTATTTT. Translation: CASSLFPAGGSTDTQYF.

The chain couples TRBV2 to TRBJ2-2; 7 bases align to TRBD1. The CDR3 has 13 residues. Per germline, CDR1 SNHLY and CDR2 FYNNEI. Trimming cost V 4 bases and J 8 bases; bases outside gene matches: 4. The CDR3 region has the DNA TGTGCCAGCAGTGCCGACAGGGCGGGGGAGCTGTTTTTT. This sequence encodes CASSADRAGELFF.

This chain uses TRBV6-4 with TRBJ2-6; D remains unclear. Deletions cut 6 bases from V and 0 bases from J, with 18 bases between. The germline V gene encodes CDR1 MRHNA and CDR2 SNTAGT. The CDR3 has 18 amino acids. DNA of the CDR3: TGTGCCAGCAGCGCCATGGCAGCCGTTTTCTCTGGGGCCAACGTCCTGACTTTC. This sequence encodes CASSAMAAVFSGANVLTF.

V is TRBV28 and J is TRBJ1-2, with 8 bases lining up with TRBD1. Per the germline V gene, CDR1 is MDHEN and CDR2 is SYDVKM. V dropped 4 bases and J dropped 0; count of bases not matched to a gene: 4. The CDR3 spans 15 residues. The CDR3 nucleotides are TGTGCCAGCAGTTCCGGGACAGGTTCTAACTATGGCTACACCTTC. It translates to CASSSGTGSNYGYTF.